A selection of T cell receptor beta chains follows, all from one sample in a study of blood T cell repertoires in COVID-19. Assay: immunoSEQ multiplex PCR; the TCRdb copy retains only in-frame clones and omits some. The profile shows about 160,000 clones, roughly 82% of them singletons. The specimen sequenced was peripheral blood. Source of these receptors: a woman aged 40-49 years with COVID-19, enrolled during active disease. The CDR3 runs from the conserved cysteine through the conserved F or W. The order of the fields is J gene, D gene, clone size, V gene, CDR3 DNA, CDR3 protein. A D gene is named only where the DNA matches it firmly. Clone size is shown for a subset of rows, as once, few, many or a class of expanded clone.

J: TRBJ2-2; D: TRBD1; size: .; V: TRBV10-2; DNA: TGCGCCAGCAAGACAGGGGGATCGAACACCGGGGAGCTGTTTTTT; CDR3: CASKTGGSNTGELFF
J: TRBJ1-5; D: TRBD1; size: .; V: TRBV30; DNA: TGTGCCTGGAGCACAGGGGGTAATCAGCCCCAGCATTTT; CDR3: CAWSTGGNQPQHF
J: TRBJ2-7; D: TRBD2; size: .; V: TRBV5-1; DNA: TGCGCCAGCAGCGCAGGGAGGGTGGGCTCCTACGAGCAGTACTTC; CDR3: CASSAGRVGSYEQYF
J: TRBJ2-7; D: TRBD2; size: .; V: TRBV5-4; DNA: TGTGCCAGCAGCTTGGGGCTAGCGGACCTCTACGAGCAGTACTTC; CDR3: CASSLGLADLYEQYF
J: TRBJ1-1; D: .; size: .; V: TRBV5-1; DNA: TGCGCCAGCAGCTCGAGACACCCGAACACTGAAGCTTTCTTT; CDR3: CASSSRHPNTEAFF
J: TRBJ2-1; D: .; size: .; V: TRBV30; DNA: TGTGCCTGGAGTGTACACCGCGGGGGCCACAATGAGCAGTTCTTC; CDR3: CAWSVHRGGHNEQFF
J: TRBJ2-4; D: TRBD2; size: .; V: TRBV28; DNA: TGTGCCAGCAGTCCGCAAGCGGGAGGGCTAGCCAAAAACATTCAGTACTTC; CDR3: CASSPQAGGLAKNIQYF
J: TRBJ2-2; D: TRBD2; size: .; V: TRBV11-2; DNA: TGTGCCAGCAGTATCGGCGGGAGCGGTTTCTCCGGGGAGCTGTTTTTT; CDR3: CASSIGGSGFSGELFF
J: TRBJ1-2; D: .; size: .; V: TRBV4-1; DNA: TGCGCCAGCAGCCAAGGAAGAAGTACCCCAGGTGGTGGCTACACCTTC; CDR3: CASSQGRSTPGGGYTF
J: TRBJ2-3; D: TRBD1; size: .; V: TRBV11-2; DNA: TGTGCCAGCAGCCAGGACAGGGCTGGAGATACGCAGTATTTT; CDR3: CASSQDRAGDTQYF
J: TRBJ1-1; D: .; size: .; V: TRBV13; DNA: TGTGCCAGCAGCCAAGGAGGCACTGAAGCTTTCTTT; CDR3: CASSQGGTEAFF
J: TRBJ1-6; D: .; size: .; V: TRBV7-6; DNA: TGTGCCAGCAGCTTATCCAGTCACGGGAGTTCACCCCTCCACTTT; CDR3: CASSLSSHGSSPLHF
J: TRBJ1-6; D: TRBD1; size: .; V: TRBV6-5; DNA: TGTGCCAGCAGGACAGGGCCCTATAATTCACCCCTCCACTTT; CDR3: CASRTGPYNSPLHF
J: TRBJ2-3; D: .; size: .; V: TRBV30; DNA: TGTGCCTGGACCATCAACAGGGCAAGCACAGATACGCAGTATTTT; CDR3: CAWTINRASTDTQYF
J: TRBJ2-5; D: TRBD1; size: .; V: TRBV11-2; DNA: TGTGCCAGCAGCTTAGAGGGGACAGGGAAAGAGACCCAGTACTTC; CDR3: CASSLEGTGKETQYF
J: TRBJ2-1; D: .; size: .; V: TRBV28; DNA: TGTGCCAGCAGATTAGCGGCTGGCAATGAGCAGTTCTTC; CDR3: CASRLAAGNEQFF
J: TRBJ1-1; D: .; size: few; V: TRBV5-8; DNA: TGTGCCAGCAAGCGGGGGGGGAACACTGAAGCTTTCTTT; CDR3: CASKRGGNTEAFF
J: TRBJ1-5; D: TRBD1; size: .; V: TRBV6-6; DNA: TGTGCCAGCAGCCCGACAGGGCATAGCAATCAGCCCCAGCATTTT; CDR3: CASSPTGHSNQPQHF
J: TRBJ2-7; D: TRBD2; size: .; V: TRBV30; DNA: TGTGCCTGGGCCGGGACTAGCGGCTACGAGCAGTACTTC; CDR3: CAWAGTSGYEQYF
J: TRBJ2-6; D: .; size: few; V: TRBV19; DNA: TGTGCCAGTAGTATCCTAGGATCTGGGGCCAACGTCCTGACTTTC; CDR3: CASSILGSGANVLTF
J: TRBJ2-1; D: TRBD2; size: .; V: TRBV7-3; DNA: TGTGCCAGCAGCTCAGGACTAGCGGGGAACAATGAGCAGTTCTTC; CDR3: CASSSGLAGNNEQFF
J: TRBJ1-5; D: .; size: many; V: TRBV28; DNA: TGTGCCAGCAGTTCGGACAGTGAGAGAGGATGGCCCCAGCATTTT; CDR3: CASSSDSERGWPQHF
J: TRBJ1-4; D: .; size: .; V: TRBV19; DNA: TGTGCCAGTGCAGGGTACTCGGCAACTAATGAAAAACTGTTTTTT; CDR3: CASAGYSATNEKLFF
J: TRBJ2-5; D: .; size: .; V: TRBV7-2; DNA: TGTGCCAGCAGCGCCGACGACACCCTAGCAGGGACCCAGTACTTC; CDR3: CASSADDTLAGTQYF
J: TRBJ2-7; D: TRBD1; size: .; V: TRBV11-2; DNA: TGTGCCAGCAGCCATCCTAGAGGACAGGGGGCAAGGTTCTACGAGCAGTACTTC; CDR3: CASSHPRGQGARFYEQYF
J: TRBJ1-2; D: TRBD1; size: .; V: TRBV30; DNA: TGTGCCTGGAGCGGGACAGGCCTTTTCTTGGGTGGCTACACCTTC; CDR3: CAWSGTGLFLGGYTF
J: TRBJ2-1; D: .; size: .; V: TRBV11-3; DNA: TGTGCCAGCAGCTTAGATGGTGGCTATGAGCAGTTCTTC; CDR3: CASSLDGGYEQFF
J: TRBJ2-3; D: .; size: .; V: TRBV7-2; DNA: TGTGCCAGCAGCCTAAAGACAGATACGCAGTATTTT; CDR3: CASSLKTDTQYF
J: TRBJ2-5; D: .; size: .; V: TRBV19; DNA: TGTGCCAGTAGCGCCGGCGGGACCCAGTACTTC; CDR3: CASSAGGTQYF
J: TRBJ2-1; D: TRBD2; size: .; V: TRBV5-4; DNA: TGTGCCAGCAGCTCTGGGCGTGGGCGGGGGGGCGATGAGCAGTTCTTC; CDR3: CASSSGRGRGGDEQFF
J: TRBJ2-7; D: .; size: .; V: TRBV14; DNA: TGTGCCAGCAGCCCTACCGGGCGGGGTAACTCCTACGAGCAGTACTTC; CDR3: CASSPTGRGNSYEQYF
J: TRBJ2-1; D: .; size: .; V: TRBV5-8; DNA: TGTGCCAGCAGCCCTCCGGGACAAGTAAGGGGTGAGCAGTTCTTC; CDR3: CASSPPGQVRGEQFF
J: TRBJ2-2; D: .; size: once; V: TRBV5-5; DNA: TGTGCCAGCAGCATACAACAGAACACCGGGGAGCTGTTTTTT; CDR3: CASSIQQNTGELFF
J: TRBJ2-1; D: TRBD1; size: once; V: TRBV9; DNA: TGTGCCAGCAGCGTAGATCCGGGACAGGGAGTCCGGAATGAGCAGTTCTTC; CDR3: CASSVDPGQGVRNEQFF
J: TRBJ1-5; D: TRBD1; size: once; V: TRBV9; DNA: TGTGCCAGCAGCCGCACGACAGGGGGCAATCAGCCCCAGCATTTT; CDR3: CASSRTTGGNQPQHF
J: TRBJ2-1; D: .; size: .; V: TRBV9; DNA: TGTGCCAGCAGCGTAGCGGGTGACCTCTCCTACAATGAGCAGTTCTTC; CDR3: CASSVAGDLSYNEQFF
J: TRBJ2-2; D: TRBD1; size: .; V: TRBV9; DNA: TGTGCCAGCAGCTTCGGGACAGGGGGCACCGGGGAGCTGTTTTTT; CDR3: CASSFGTGGTGELFF
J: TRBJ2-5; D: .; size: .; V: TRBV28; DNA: TGTGCCAGCAGTTCACGTGGAGCGGGCCAAGAGACCCAGTACTTC; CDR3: CASSSRGAGQETQYF
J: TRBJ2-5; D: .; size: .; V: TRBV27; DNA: TGTGCCAGCAGGTTAAGAGGGAAGGAGACCCAGTACTTC; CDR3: CASRLRGKETQYF
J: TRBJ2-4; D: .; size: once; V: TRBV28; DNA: TGTGCCACACTAGTACGGGGAGCCAAAAACATTCAGTACTTC; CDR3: CATLVRGAKNIQYF
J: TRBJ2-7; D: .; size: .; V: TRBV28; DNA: TGTGCCAGCCGATTGGGAGGGGGAGGGTACTACGAGCAGTACTTC; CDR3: CASRLGGGGYYEQYF
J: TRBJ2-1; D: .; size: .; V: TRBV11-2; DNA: TGTGCCAGCAGCTCCCTACAGGGCAATGAGCAGTTCTTC; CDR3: CASSSLQGNEQFF
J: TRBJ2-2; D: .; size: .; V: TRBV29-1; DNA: TGCAGCGTTCGGGATGCCGGGGAGCTGTTTTTT; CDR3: CSVRDAGELFF
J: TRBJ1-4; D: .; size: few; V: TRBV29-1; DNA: TGCAGCGTTGCGCAGGCTGGGGAAAAACTGTTTTTT; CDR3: CSVAQAGEKLFF
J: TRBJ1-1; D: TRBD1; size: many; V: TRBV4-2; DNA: TGTGCCAGCAGCCAAGATCCGGACAGGTTGAACACTGAAGCTTTCTTT; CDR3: CASSQDPDRLNTEAFF
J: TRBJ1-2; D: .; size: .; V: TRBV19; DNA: TGTGCCAGTAGTGAGACTCGGGGAAGTGGCTACACCTTC; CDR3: CASSETRGSGYTF
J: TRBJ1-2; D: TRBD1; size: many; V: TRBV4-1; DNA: TGCGCCAGCAGCCGCTATGATCGACCGGGACAGGGGGCGGAGGGCTACACCTTC; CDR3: CASSRYDRPGQGAEGYTF
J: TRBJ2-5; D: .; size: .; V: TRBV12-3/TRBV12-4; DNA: TGTGCCAGCAGTCAGGGGTCCCAAGAGACCCAGTACTTC; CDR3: CASSQGSQETQYF
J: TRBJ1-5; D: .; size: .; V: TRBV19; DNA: TGTGCCAGTAGTTTAAGCAATCAGCCCCAGCATTTT; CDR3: CASSLSNQPQHF
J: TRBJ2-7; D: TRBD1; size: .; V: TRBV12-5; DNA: TGTGCTAGTGGTTTGGAAACCGGGACAGGGGGCCCTAATCGACGCGACTTC; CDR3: CASGLETGTGGPNRRDF